A selection of T cell receptor beta chains follows, all from one sample in a study of response to subunit inactivated influenza vaccine. TCRdb recomputed calls from the RT-PCR reads with MiXCR, one row per CDR3 protein. Seen here are about 540,000 distinct CDR3 sequences, under 25% observed once, and the top ten hold roughly 2.8%. The same data also contributed to another study, on T cells expressing NK-cell markers.

This specimen was CD4+ T cells sorted from PBMCs, taken roughly 12 days after vaccination. These receptors all stem from a man aged 45-65 years who received an inactivated influenza vaccine. Both conserved end residues are part of each CDR3. D genes are given only for firm matches. Size values are once, few and many counts, or a class for expanded clones, and some rows have none.

D: .
V: TRBV28
J: TRBJ2-1
size: few
DNA: TGTGCCAGCAGATTACCGGGAATGGATGAGCAGTTCTTC
CDR3: CASRLPGMDEQFF

D: TRBD2
V: TRBV12-3/TRBV12-4
J: TRBJ2-1
size: few
DNA: TGTGCCAGCAACCAACTAGCGGACAATGAGCAGTTCTTC
CDR3: CASNQLADNEQFF

D: TRBD2
V: TRBV20-1
J: TRBJ2-7
size: once
DNA: TGCAGTGCCAGGAAGGGCGGGAGCTCCTACGAGCAGTACTTC
CDR3: CSARKGGSSYEQYF

D: TRBD2
V: TRBV20-1
J: TRBJ2-3
size: many
DNA: TGCAGTGCCCAGGCGGCTAGCGGGAGGGATAGGACAGATACGCAGTATTTT
CDR3: CSAQAASGRDRTDTQYF

D: .
V: TRBV20-1
J: TRBJ2-3
size: .
DNA: TGCAGTGCCAGTATGGAAGTACCAGATACGCAGTATTTT
CDR3: CSASMEVPDTQYF

D: TRBD2
V: TRBV6-1
J: TRBJ2-3
size: .
DNA: TGTGCCAGCAGTACGACTAGCGGGATAACAGATACGCAGTATTTT
CDR3: CASSTTSGITDTQYF

D: .
V: TRBV5-6
J: TRBJ1-4
size: .
DNA: TGTGCCAGCAGCCAGTCGGCGGCAGTTTCGGGAAAACTGTTTTTT
CDR3: CASSQSAAVSGKLFF

D: .
V: TRBV28
J: TRBJ2-5
size: .
DNA: TGTGCCAGCAGTTCACAAGGCCACCTCCAAGAGACCCAGTACTTC
CDR3: CASSSQGHLQETQYF

D: .
V: TRBV19
J: TRBJ2-1
size: few
DNA: TGTGCCAGTAGCATAGCGGAAACCTCCTACAATGAGCAGTTCTTC
CDR3: CASSIAETSYNEQFF

D: .
V: TRBV27
J: TRBJ1-5
size: once
DNA: TGTGCCAGCAGTTTTATAGGGGTCGGAAATCAGCCCCAGCATTTT
CDR3: CASSFIGVGNQPQHF

D: .
V: TRBV6-5
J: TRBJ2-6
size: few
DNA: TGTGCCAGCAGTTACTCCGACATGGCCAACGTCCTGACTTTC
CDR3: CASSYSDMANVLTF

D: .
V: TRBV9
J: TRBJ2-5
size: few
DNA: TGTGCCAGCAGCGTAGGCGGGAACATCCGAGAGACCCAGTACTTC
CDR3: CASSVGGNIRETQYF

D: .
V: TRBV7-6
J: TRBJ2-2
size: .
DNA: TGTGCCAGCACTCGCCGAGGGAACACCGGGGAGCTGTTTTTT
CDR3: CASTRRGNTGELFF

D: .
V: TRBV4-2
J: TRBJ2-1
size: .
DNA: TGTGCCAGCAGCGCCTCGAGGGGCATTTCCAATGAGCAGTTCTTC
CDR3: CASSASRGISNEQFF

D: .
V: TRBV29-1
J: TRBJ1-1
size: .
DNA: TGCAGCCCATATAGAAACACTGAAGCTTTCTTT
CDR3: CSPYRNTEAFF

D: TRBD1
V: TRBV6-1
J: TRBJ1-6
size: .
DNA: TGTGCCAGCAGTAGACAGGGCACACGGAATTCACCCCTCCACTTT
CDR3: CASSRQGTRNSPLHF